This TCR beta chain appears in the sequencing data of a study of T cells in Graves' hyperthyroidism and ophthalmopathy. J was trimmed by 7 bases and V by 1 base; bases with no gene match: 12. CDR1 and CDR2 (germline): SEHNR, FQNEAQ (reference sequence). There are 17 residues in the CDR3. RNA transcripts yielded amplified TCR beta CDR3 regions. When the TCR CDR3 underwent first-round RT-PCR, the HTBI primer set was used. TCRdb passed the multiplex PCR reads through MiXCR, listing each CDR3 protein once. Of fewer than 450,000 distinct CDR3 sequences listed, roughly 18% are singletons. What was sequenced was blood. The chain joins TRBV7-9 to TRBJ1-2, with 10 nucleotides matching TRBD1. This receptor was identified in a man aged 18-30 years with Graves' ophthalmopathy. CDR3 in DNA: TGTGCCAGCAGCTTAGGGACCGCGACAGGGGGCTTTGGTGGCTACACCTTC. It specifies CASSLGTATGGFGGYTF.